What follows are 3 T cell receptor beta chains derived from one specimen sequenced in a study of CD8 T cells in ankylosing spondylitis. MiXCR was run by TCRdb on the 5' RACE reads, yielding one entry per CDR3 protein. This table holds fewer than 250,000 distinct CDR3 sequences, about 10% found once. Sample: blood, either unsorted or a sorted T cell fraction (not recorded which). The receptors come from a male donor with ankylosing spondylitis or in good health (not recorded which).

In this sample, this clonotype turned up many times. This rearrangement joins TRBV2 to TRBJ2-1; 10 bases agree with TRBD2. V dropped 3 bases and J dropped 7; count of bases not matched to a gene: 12. Germline CDR1 and CDR2: SNHLY and FYNNEI. The CDR3 extends over 17 amino acids. The CDR3 DNA follows: TGTGCCAGCAGTGATCGATACCTAGCGGGAGTAAAAAATGAGCAGTTCTTC. Translation: CASSDRYLAGVKNEQFF.

This clonotype was observed at least ten times. The chain combines TRBV3-1 with TRBJ1-2; no clear D gene. The CDR3 length is 16 residues. The V end was cut by 0 bases, the J end by 3 bases, with 14 bases between. Looked up from germline, CDR1 is LGHDT and CDR2 is YNNKEL (reference sequence). The CDR3 region has the DNA TGTGCCAGCAGCCAAGATTTCCAAATGGCTTACTATGGCTACACCTTC. It translates to CASSQDFQMAYYGYTF.

This clonotype showed up many times. This rearrangement joins TRBV12-3 or TRBV12-4 to TRBJ2-7, with D perhaps given as TRBD1 or TRBD2 (7 bases each). V was trimmed by 3 bases and J by 5 bases, leaving 20 bases between them. This CDR3 is 16 amino acids long. CDR3 sequence: CASSFPWGGGYHEQYF. The CDR3 DNA reads TGTGCCAGCAGTTTCCCCTGGGGAGGGGGCTACCACGAGCAGTACTTC.